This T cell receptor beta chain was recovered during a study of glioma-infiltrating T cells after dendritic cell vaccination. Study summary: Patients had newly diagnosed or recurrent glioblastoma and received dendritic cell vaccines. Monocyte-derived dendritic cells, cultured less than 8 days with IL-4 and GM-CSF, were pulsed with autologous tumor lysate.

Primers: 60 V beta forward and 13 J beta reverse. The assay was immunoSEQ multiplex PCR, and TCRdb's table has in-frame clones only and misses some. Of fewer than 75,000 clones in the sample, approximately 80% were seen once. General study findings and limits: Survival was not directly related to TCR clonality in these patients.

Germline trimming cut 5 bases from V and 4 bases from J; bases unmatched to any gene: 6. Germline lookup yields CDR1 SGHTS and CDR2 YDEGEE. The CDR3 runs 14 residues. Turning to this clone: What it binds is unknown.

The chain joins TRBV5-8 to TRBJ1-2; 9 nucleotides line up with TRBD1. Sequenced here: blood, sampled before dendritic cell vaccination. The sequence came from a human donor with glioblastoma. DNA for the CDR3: TGTGCCAGCAGTTCCGGGACAGGGTTCTATGGCTACACCTTC. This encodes CASSSGTGFYGYTF.